Listed below are T cell receptor beta chains from one sample, sequenced in a study of blood T cell repertoires in COVID-19. Libraries were prepared by immunoSEQ multiplex PCR; TCRdb keeps only in-frame clonotypes and omits some of them. This table has 470,000 or so clones, nearly 90% appearing once. Sequencing was performed on PBMCs or T cells enriched from blood (not recorded which). These receptors all come from a woman between 18 and 29 years old with acute COVID-19. Each CDR3 is given with its conserved first and last residue. D genes are given only for firm matches. Clone size, where shown, is once, few, many, or a class for clones that have expanded.

d_gene	abundance	v_gene	j_gene	len	CDR3nt	CDR3aa
TRBD1	.	TRBV27	TRBJ1-4	14	TGTGCCAGCAGTTCCCCGACAGGGGGGGAAAAACTGTTTTTT	CASSSPTGGEKLFF
.	.	TRBV6-5	TRBJ1-5	13	TGTGCCAGCAGTAACAGGGACAATCAGCCCCAGCATTTT	CASSNRDNQPQHF
TRBD2	.	TRBV9	TRBJ2-3	15	TGTGCCAGCAGCGGGTATAGCGGGAACACAGATACGCAGTATTTT	CASSGYSGNTDTQYF
TRBD1	.	TRBV11-2	TRBJ1-2	14	TGTGCCAGCAGCTCCCTAACAGGGGGTCGGGGCTACACCTTC	CASSSLTGGRGYTF
.	.	TRBV25-1	TRBJ1-2	17	TGTGCCAGCAGTGAATATAGAAGGGGAAGGGATAACTATGGCTACACCTTC	CASSEYRRGRDNYGYTF
.	.	TRBV7-9	TRBJ1-4	14	TGTGCCAGCAGCCCCGACAGGATTAATGAAAAACTGTTTTTT	CASSPDRINEKLFF
.	.	TRBV20-1	TRBJ1-1	14	TGCAGTGCTAGTAGGGAAAAAAGGGGTACTGAAGCTTTCTTT	CSASREKRGTEAFF
.	once	TRBV10-3	TRBJ2-3	12	TGTGCCATCAGTGGGACAGCAGATACGCAGTATTTT	CAISGTADTQYF
.	once	TRBV7-9	TRBJ2-7	14	TGTGCCAGCAGCTCCGGAGGGCCTTCCTACGAGCAGTACTTC	CASSSGGPSYEQYF
TRBD1	.	TRBV5-1	TRBJ1-4	14	TGCGCCAGCAGTTCGGACAGGGACAATGAAAAACTGTTTTTT	CASSSDRDNEKLFF
TRBD1	.	TRBV5-1	TRBJ1-5	16	TGCGCCAGCAGCCCAGGGACAGTTTATAGCAATCAGCCCCAGCATTTT	CASSPGTVYSNQPQHF
.	.	TRBV6-5	TRBJ2-7	14	TGTGCCAGCAGTTACGAGAGGAGCTCCTACGAGCAGTACTTC	CASSYERSSYEQYF
.	once	TRBV18	TRBJ2-7	13	TGTGCCAGCTCACCCGGCGGAACCTACGAGCAGTACTTC	CASSPGGTYEQYF
.	.	TRBV9	TRBJ1-2	14	TGTGCCAGCAGCGTAGACCTAGGAGGTGGAGGCTACACCTTC	CASSVDLGGGGYTF
TRBD2	.	TRBV7-6	TRBJ2-1	16	TGTGCCAGCAGCTTAAAACGGGGGGGTACCCACAATGAGCAGTTCTTC	CASSLKRGGTHNEQFF
TRBD1	.	TRBV29-1	TRBJ2-3	13	TGCAGCGAGGGACAGGGCTCCACAGATACGCAGTATTTT	CSEGQGSTDTQYF
TRBD1	.	TRBV4-2	TRBJ1-5	17	TGTGCCAGCAGCCAAGTTGGGACAGGGGGGTTCAATCAGCCCCAGCATTTT	CASSQVGTGGFNQPQHF
.	.	TRBV5-1	TRBJ2-2	14	TGCGCCAGCAGCTTGGCCCAGAACACCGGGGAGCTGTTTTTT	CASSLAQNTGELFF
.	.	TRBV10-2	TRBJ1-5	13	TGCGCCAGCACCAGGGGCGGCAATCAGCCCCAGCATTTT	CASTRGGNQPQHF
.	once	TRBV19	TRBJ1-1	13	TGTGCCAGTAATGAGGGCTTATACACTGAAGCTTTCTTT	CASNEGLYTEAFF
TRBD1	.	TRBV28	TRBJ2-2	17	TGTGCCAGCAGTTATGTGACAGGGTATACGAACACCGGGGAGCTGTTTTTT	CASSYVTGYTNTGELFF
TRBD1	.	TRBV7-9	TRBJ1-4	15	TGTGCCAGCAGCTTCCGACAGGGATTAGGTGAAAAACTGTTTTTT	CASSFRQGLGEKLFF
.	once	TRBV11-2	TRBJ1-1	16	TGTGCCAGCAGTAGAAGTGTGGTGGACATGAACACTGAAGCTTTCTTT	CASSRSVVDMNTEAFF
TRBD2	.	TRBV5-1	TRBJ2-3	15	TGCGCCAGCAGCCCGGGACTAGCCCGCGGAGATACGCAGTATTTT	CASSPGLARGDTQYF
TRBD1	.	TRBV7-8	TRBJ1-2	15	TGTGCCAGCAGCCCTCGGGACAGGGGGCGTTATGGCTACACCTTC	CASSPRDRGRYGYTF
TRBD1	once	TRBV30	TRBJ1-1	15	TGTGCCTGGAGTCCCAGGACAGGGTGGAACACTGAAGCTTTCTTT	CAWSPRTGWNTEAFF
.	.	TRBV6-2/TRBV6-3	TRBJ1-3	17	TGTGCCAGCAGTTTTTCACGAATGGGCCTCTCTGGAAACACCATATATTTT	CASSFSRMGLSGNTIYF
.	once	TRBV10-3	TRBJ1-3	14	TGTGCCATCAGTGAAGAGGGGGCTGGAAACACCATATATTTT	CAISEEGAGNTIYF
.	.	TRBV27	TRBJ1-5	13	TGTGCCAGCAGTTTGGGCCAGAATCAGCCCCAGCATTTT	CASSLGQNQPQHF
.	.	TRBV10-3	TRBJ1-1	13	TGTGCCACGGACGGGGGGGTCGACACTGAAGCTTTCTTT	CATDGGVDTEAFF
.	once	TRBV5-1	TRBJ2-2	14	TGCGCCAGCAGCTTCGACAGGAACACCGGGGAGCTGTTTTTT	CASSFDRNTGELFF
.	.	TRBV7-2	TRBJ1-2	17	TGTGCCAGCAGCTTAGTATCAGGATATGGGGGCTCCTATGGCTACACCTTC	CASSLVSGYGGSYGYTF
.	.	TRBV13	TRBJ1-1	12	TGTGCCAGCAGCTTATCTATGGAGGTGGCTTTCTTT	CASSLSMEVAFF
TRBD1	once	TRBV27	TRBJ2-7	15	TGTGCCAGCAGTTTATCCCGGGACAGGCAATACGAGCAGTACTTC	CASSLSRDRQYEQYF
.	.	TRBV5-5	TRBJ1-3	13	TGTGCCAGCAGCCGGGGTTCTGGAAACACCATATATTTT	CASSRGSGNTIYF
.	.	TRBV6-6	TRBJ1-1	12	TGTGCCAGCAGCATCCGCGACACTGAAGCTTTCTTT	CASSIRDTEAFF
.	.	TRBV7-9	TRBJ1-1	14	TGTGCCACCCAGTGGGGTGCAGGGGAAGGAGAAGCTTTCTTT	CATQWGAGEGEAFF
.	once	TRBV2	TRBJ2-1	13	TGTGCCAGCGAGGATAACCATTACAATGAGCAGTTCTTC	CASEDNHYNEQFF
TRBD1	.	TRBV4-3	TRBJ1-1	18	TGCGCCAGCAGCCAAGATCTTCTAGGAGGGGGCTTAATGATGGTAGCTTTCTTT	CASSQDLLGGGLMMVAFF
TRBD1	.	TRBV29-1	TRBJ1-5	14	TGCAGCGTTGGGCCACAGGGGAAGGATCAGCCCCAGCATTTT	CSVGPQGKDQPQHF
.	.	TRBV29-1	TRBJ1-3	12	TGCAGCGTCGAGAGCTCTGGAAACACCATATATTTT	CSVESSGNTIYF
.	.	TRBV3-1/TRBV3-2	TRBJ1-2	13	TGTGCCAGCAGCCAAGTAACAGGCAGCGGCTACACCTTC	CASSQVTGSGYTF
TRBD2	.	TRBV7-2	TRBJ2-7	16	TGTGCCAGCATCCCCTCGAGGACTAGCGGAACCTACGAGCAGTACTTC	CASIPSRTSGTYEQYF
.	.	TRBV6-2/TRBV6-3	TRBJ2-1	13	TGTGCCAGCAGTTACGGGCGGGCGGCTGAGCAGTTCTTC	CASSYGRAAEQFF
TRBD2	.	TRBV2	TRBJ2-7	14	TGTGCCAGCACCCGAGGGGCTAGCGGGGGCGAGCAGTACTTC	CASTRGASGGEQYF
TRBD2	.	TRBV4-2	TRBJ2-7	15	TGTGCCAGCAGCCAAGATCTAGCGGGGCCCTACGAGCAGTACTTC	CASSQDLAGPYEQYF
TRBD2	once	TRBV2	TRBJ2-7	12	TGTGCCAGCATTGGGGGGGTCTACGAGCAGTACTTC	CASIGGVYEQYF
TRBD1	.	TRBV9	TRBJ1-5	16	TGTGCCAGCAGCGTGTCTCCGGGACAGGGGGATCAGCCCCAGCATTTT	CASSVSPGQGDQPQHF
.	.	TRBV4-1	TRBJ1-5	15	TGCGCCAGCAGCCGCCGACTGAGTAGCAATCAGCCCCAGCATTTT	CASSRRLSSNQPQHF
.	.	TRBV28	TRBJ1-3	13	TGTGCCAGCAGGTACCAGGTTCGAAACACCATATATTTT	CASRYQVRNTIYF
TRBD1	.	TRBV12-5	TRBJ2-3	17	TGTGCTAGTGGACCGATGCCGACAGGGAGTTGGACAGATACGCAGTATTTT	CASGPMPTGSWTDTQYF
.	.	TRBV7-2	TRBJ1-5	14	TGTGCCAGCAGCTTAGATCTCACCAACGGGCCCCAGCATTTT	CASSLDLTNGPQHF
TRBD1	.	TRBV6-5	TRBJ2-7	16	TGTGCCAGCAGTTACTCGCGGACAGGGGTCAACTACGAGCAGTACTTC	CASSYSRTGVNYEQYF
TRBD1	.	TRBV3-1/TRBV3-2	TRBJ1-4	14	TGTGCCAGCAGGCAGACAGGGCTCAATGAAAAACTGTTTTTT	CASRQTGLNEKLFF
TRBD2	.	TRBV6-5	TRBJ2-5	16	TGTGCCAGCAGTTACTCGGCCCTAGCGGGAGCGGCGACCCAGTACTTC	CASSYSALAGAATQYF
.	.	TRBV19	TRBJ2-7	16	TGTGCCAGTAGTACGGGCGGGACGGCAAGCTCCTACGAGCAGTACTTC	CASSTGGTASSYEQYF
.	.	TRBV2	TRBJ1-5	13	TGTGCCAGCAGTGCGGACACAAATCAGCCCCAGCATTTT	CASSADTNQPQHF
.	.	TRBV10-3	TRBJ1-1	15	TGTGCCATCAGCGAACTCGAGGGTCTTAACACTGAAGCTTTCTTT	CAISELEGLNTEAFF